Listed below are T cell receptor beta chains from one sample, sequenced in a study of beta chain features in type 1 diabetes. This table comes from immunoSEQ multiplex PCR, and its TCRdb copy is limited to in-frame clones, with some not included. Of 200,000 to 300,000 clones in the sample, approximately 20% are singletons; the top ten hold around 0.03%. Sequenced sample: naive CD4+ T cells from blood. These receptors originate from a woman in her forties with type 1 diabetes. CDR3s include the opening cysteine and the closing phenylalanine or tryptophan. Fields, in order: V gene, D gene, J gene, clone size, CDR3 DNA, CDR3 protein. A D gene is named only where the DNA matches it firmly. Clone sizes are given selectively: once, few, many, or a class where the clone is expanded.

V: TRBV7-9; D: NA; J: TRBJ2-7; size: NA; DNA: TGTGCCAGCAGCTCTGTGCGCCTGGGGAGAAGCGAGCAGTACTTC; CDR3: CASSSVRLGRSEQYF
V: TRBV19; D: NA; J: TRBJ2-1; size: few; DNA: TGTGCCAGTAGTATAGATCGGTCGGGGCAGGGGTGGTTCTTC; CDR3: CASSIDRSGQGWFF
V: TRBV10-3; D: TRBD1; J: TRBJ1-5; size: NA; DNA: TGTGCCATCAGCCAGGGGGCTTGGCAGCCCCAGCATTTT; CDR3: CAISQGAWQPQHF
V: TRBV19; D: TRBD1; J: TRBJ1-5; size: NA; DNA: TGTGCCAGTAGTCGACAGGGAAGCAATCAGCCCCAGCATTTT; CDR3: CASSRQGSNQPQHF
V: TRBV28; D: TRBD1; J: TRBJ2-4; size: NA; DNA: TGTGCCAGCAACCAGGGACAGGAGAACATTCAGTACTTC; CDR3: CASNQGQENIQYF
V: TRBV6-1; D: TRBD2; J: TRBJ2-7; size: NA; DNA: TGTGCCAGCAGTGTTGATGGTGGCGGGAGCTCCTACGAGCAGTACTTC; CDR3: CASSVDGGGSSYEQYF
V: TRBV29-1; D: NA; J: TRBJ1-1; size: NA; DNA: TGCAGCGTTAACGACTGGAACACTGAAGCTTTCTTT; CDR3: CSVNDWNTEAFF
V: TRBV28; D: NA; J: TRBJ2-1; size: few; DNA: TGTGCCAGCAGGCTGGGTGGACTCACCTTCGATGAGCAGTTCTTC; CDR3: CASRLGGLTFDEQFF
V: TRBV5-1; D: TRBD2; J: TRBJ2-7; size: NA; DNA: TGCGCCAGCAGGATAGCGGGAGGGCCTTACGAGCAGTACTTC; CDR3: CASRIAGGPYEQYF
V: TRBV30; D: NA; J: TRBJ2-7; size: NA; DNA: TGTGCCTGGGGGGACCGGACAGTTCCTCCCTACGAGCAGTACTTC; CDR3: CAWGDRTVPPYEQYF
V: TRBV2; D: TRBD1; J: TRBJ2-1; size: few; DNA: TGTGCCACGACCCCACAGGGGGATAACAATGAGCAGTTCTTC; CDR3: CATTPQGDNNEQFF
V: TRBV7-2; D: TRBD2; J: TRBJ2-5; size: NA; DNA: TGTGCCAGCAGCGCGGGACTAGCAGAAGAGACCCAGTACTTC; CDR3: CASSAGLAEETQYF
V: TRBV5-4; D: NA; J: TRBJ2-2; size: few; DNA: TGTGCCAGCACCGAGAACGGGGAGCTGTTTTTT; CDR3: CASTENGELFF
V: TRBV15; D: NA; J: TRBJ1-6; size: once; DNA: TGTGCCACCAGCAGAGGTACTAGCTCCTATAATTCACCCCTCCACTTT; CDR3: CATSRGTSSYNSPLHF
V: TRBV4-2; D: NA; J: TRBJ1-5; size: few; DNA: TGTGCCAGCAGCCACCTCGGGACACCACCTAGCAATCAGCCCCAGCATTTT; CDR3: CASSHLGTPPSNQPQHF
V: TRBV6-5; D: NA; J: TRBJ2-4; size: few; DNA: TGTGCCAGCAGTTACGCCCCCCTAGAAGGCATTCAGTACTTC; CDR3: CASSYAPLEGIQYF
V: TRBV30; D: NA; J: TRBJ1-1; size: few; DNA: TGTGCCTGGAGTGTAATCCCCTCCGGGGAAGCTTTCTTT; CDR3: CAWSVIPSGEAFF
V: TRBV5-1; D: NA; J: TRBJ2-7; size: NA; DNA: TGCGCCAGCAGCTTGGCAAGTAGTTCGTCGGGGGGCTCCGAGCAGTACTTC; CDR3: CASSLASSSSGGSEQYF
V: TRBV9; D: TRBD2; J: TRBJ2-2; size: few; DNA: TGTGCCAGCAGCACCCCCCAGACTAGCGGGGTGAACACCGGGGAGCTGTTTTTT; CDR3: CASSTPQTSGVNTGELFF
V: TRBV28; D: NA; J: TRBJ1-2; size: NA; DNA: TGTGCCAGCAGCCACAGGGTCTATGGCTACACCTTC; CDR3: CASSHRVYGYTF
V: TRBV7-9; D: NA; J: TRBJ1-1; size: few; DNA: TGTGCCAGCAGCCAAACTAGCGGGACTGAAGCTTTCTTT; CDR3: CASSQTSGTEAFF
V: TRBV19; D: NA; J: TRBJ1-1; size: NA; DNA: TGTGCCAGTACCAGTGTATTCGGAGCTGAAGCTTTCTTT; CDR3: CASTSVFGAEAFF
V: TRBV9; D: TRBD2; J: TRBJ2-7; size: NA; DNA: TGTGCCAGCAGCCAGAGCGGGGCCTCCTACGAGCAGTACTTC; CDR3: CASSQSGASYEQYF
V: TRBV5-1; D: TRBD2; J: TRBJ2-1; size: few; DNA: TGCGCCAGCAGCCTCCCCAGCGGGAGAGGGAATGAGCAGTTCTTC; CDR3: CASSLPSGRGNEQFF
V: TRBV6-5; D: TRBD1; J: TRBJ2-7; size: few; DNA: TGTGCCAGCAGCCTACAGGGGCGAACCTACGAGCAGTACTTC; CDR3: CASSLQGRTYEQYF
V: TRBV7-3; D: TRBD1; J: TRBJ2-5; size: NA; DNA: TGTGCCAGCAGCTCGTTCGGGACAGCGGAGACCCAGTACTTC; CDR3: CASSSFGTAETQYF
V: TRBV5-1; D: TRBD1; J: TRBJ2-2; size: few; DNA: TGCGCCAGCAGCCCAACTCACAGGGGTCAAGACACCGGGGAGCTGTTTTTT; CDR3: CASSPTHRGQDTGELFF
V: TRBV6-5; D: NA; J: TRBJ2-3; size: NA; DNA: TGTGCCAGCAGTATCGGTTATACGCAGTATTTT; CDR3: CASSIGYTQYF
V: TRBV5-4; D: NA; J: TRBJ1-1; size: few; DNA: TGTGCCAGCAGCTCATTCGGGGGGACTGAAGCTTTCTTT; CDR3: CASSSFGGTEAFF
V: TRBV19; D: NA; J: TRBJ2-3; size: NA; DNA: TGTGCCAGTAGTGGACTCACGGGAGATACGCAGTATTTT; CDR3: CASSGLTGDTQYF
V: TRBV11-2; D: NA; J: TRBJ1-2; size: once; DNA: TGTGCCAGCAGCTTAGTGAGTTATGGCTACACCTTC; CDR3: CASSLVSYGYTF
V: TRBV5-4; D: NA; J: TRBJ2-3; size: NA; DNA: TGTGCCAGCAGCCACGGGAGTGGCACAGATACGCAGTATTTT; CDR3: CASSHGSGTDTQYF
V: TRBV5-4; D: TRBD2; J: TRBJ2-1; size: few; DNA: TGTGCCAGCAGCTTAGGTAGCGGGAGCTACAATGAGCAGTTCTTC; CDR3: CASSLGSGSYNEQFF
V: TRBV29-1; D: TRBD1; J: TRBJ1-4; size: few; DNA: TGCAGCGCCCTACAGGGGGCGAGGGAAAAACTGTTTTTT; CDR3: CSALQGAREKLFF
V: TRBV5-6; D: NA; J: TRBJ1-2; size: few; DNA: TGTGCCAGCAGGGGATCGGGGGGGGCGAACTATGGCTACACCTTC; CDR3: CASRGSGGANYGYTF
V: TRBV29-1; D: TRBD1; J: TRBJ2-5; size: NA; DNA: TGCAGCGTTGATGGACAGGGGTCCGAGACCCAGTACTTC; CDR3: CSVDGQGSETQYF
V: TRBV29-1; D: NA; J: TRBJ1-1; size: NA; DNA: TGCAGCGCCCCCGATCATCAGGGGCAGACTGAAGCTTTCTTT; CDR3: CSAPDHQGQTEAFF
V: TRBV23-1; D: NA; J: TRBJ1-5; size: NA; DNA: TGCGCCAGCAGTCAGCTAGCGAGTTTCAAGGGAGGCAATCAGCCCCAGCATTTT; CDR3: CASSQLASFKGGNQPQHF
V: TRBV4-3; D: NA; J: TRBJ1-3; size: few; DNA: TGCGCCAGCAGCCAAGCTGCGGGGAACACCATATATTTT; CDR3: CASSQAAGNTIYF
V: TRBV30; D: NA; J: TRBJ1-1; size: few; DNA: TGTGCCTGGAGTGCCAGGCGGGAGACTGAAGCTTTCTTT; CDR3: CAWSARRETEAFF
V: TRBV29-1; D: TRBD1; J: TRBJ1-6; size: few; DNA: TGCAGCGTTCCCGGGACAGGAGATTCACCCCTCCACTTT; CDR3: CSVPGTGDSPLHF
V: TRBV7-9; D: NA; J: TRBJ1-5; size: few; DNA: TGTGCCAGCAGCTGGACTGAGGCCAATCAGCCCCAGCATTTT; CDR3: CASSWTEANQPQHF
V: TRBV7-9; D: NA; J: TRBJ1-2; size: few; DNA: TGTGCCAGCAGCTTATTGTCCGGTCCCTATGGCTACACCTTC; CDR3: CASSLLSGPYGYTF
V: TRBV27; D: NA; J: TRBJ2-7; size: few; DNA: TGTGCCAGCAGTTCGGACAGCTCCTACGAGCAGTACTTC; CDR3: CASSSDSSYEQYF
V: TRBV6-1; D: TRBD2; J: TRBJ2-7; size: NA; DNA: TGTGCCAGCAGTGACCCGACTAGCGGGGGGTTCACGAGCTACGAGCAGTACTTC; CDR3: CASSDPTSGGFTSYEQYF
V: TRBV5-1; D: NA; J: TRBJ2-5; size: few; DNA: TGCGCCAGCAGCTTGGGGCAGTACCAAGAGACCCAGTACTTC; CDR3: CASSLGQYQETQYF
V: TRBV9; D: NA; J: TRBJ2-1; size: few; DNA: TGTGCCAGCACCCTACTTGACGGGAGCTCCTACAATGAGCAGTTCTTC; CDR3: CASTLLDGSSYNEQFF
V: TRBV7-9; D: NA; J: TRBJ1-1; size: NA; DNA: TGTGCCAGCAGCTTGAAAGGGGATTTGTCTGAAGCTTTCTTT; CDR3: CASSLKGDLSEAFF
V: TRBV18; D: NA; J: TRBJ1-5; size: few; DNA: TGTGCCAGCTCACCCTCGTCCGGGTACAATCAGCCCCAGCATTTT; CDR3: CASSPSSGYNQPQHF
V: TRBV20-1; D: NA; J: TRBJ1-2; size: NA; DNA: TGCATCGTAGAGACAGGTGTCGGCTACACCTTC; CDR3: CIVETGVGYTF
V: TRBV29-1; D: TRBD1; J: TRBJ2-2; size: NA; DNA: TGCAGCGTTGGCAGGGGGACCGGGGAGCTGTTTTTT; CDR3: CSVGRGTGELFF
V: TRBV28; D: TRBD1; J: TRBJ1-1; size: once; DNA: TGTGCCAGCAGTTTTAGAACCGGGACAGGGGGAAACACTGAAGCTTTCTTT; CDR3: CASSFRTGTGGNTEAFF
V: TRBV5-1; D: TRBD1; J: TRBJ2-2; size: few; DNA: TGCGCCAGCAGCTCGACAGGGCTAAGGCAGAACACCGGGGAGCTGTTTTTT; CDR3: CASSSTGLRQNTGELFF
V: TRBV30; D: TRBD1; J: TRBJ1-1; size: NA; DNA: TGTGCCTGGATCCGAGGGACAGGATGGACTGAAGCTTTCTTT; CDR3: CAWIRGTGWTEAFF
V: TRBV4-1; D: TRBD1; J: TRBJ1-5; size: NA; DNA: TGCGCCAGCAGCCGGGGACAGGTTCCCTCCGGGCCCCAGCATTTT; CDR3: CASSRGQVPSGPQHF
V: TRBV18; D: NA; J: TRBJ1-1; size: NA; DNA: TGTGCCAGCTCACCACCGGCAGGGGAGAACACTGAAGCTTTCTTT; CDR3: CASSPPAGENTEAFF
V: TRBV18; D: NA; J: TRBJ2-5; size: few; DNA: TGTGCCAGTGCCCCGGGAGAGACCCAGTACTTC; CDR3: CASAPGETQYF
V: TRBV11-2; D: NA; J: TRBJ2-3; size: few; DNA: TGTGCCAGCAGCCCCGGGGGAACAGATACGCAGTATTTT; CDR3: CASSPGGTDTQYF